The sequence of this TCR beta chain was determined in a study of immune characterization of retroperitoneal liposarcoma (dated by TCRdb to the late 2010s). This clonotype showed up many times. Which antigen it targets is not known. Base qualities are missing; no much larger clone stands one base away. The CDR3 contains 14 residues, cysteine and phenylalanine counted. Only the CDR3 DNA stays, 42 bases, in frame from base 1. V loses 7 bases, J loses 1 base, and the germline ends lie 10 bases apart. CDR1 and CDR2 are read off the germline V gene as SGHNT and YENEEA. The receptor library was made with PCR. Sequencing relied on a NextSeq 500. Using fastp at Q25 and MiXCR, TCRdb reprocessed the public reads and kept productive beta chains. CDR3 protein duplicates are merged, each entry listing the most common genes and DNA. This sample has about 11,000 distinct CDR3 sequences in its table, and over 20% of those were observed once. The top ten clones comprise more than 8.5% of the sample.

The chain was built from TRBV11-3 and TRBJ2-2; TRBD1 is a weak D gene call, 6 bases matching. The sequence came from a female donor with retroperitoneal liposarcoma. Sequenced input: blood. The CDR3 is CASMGQKNTGELFF. The nucleotide sequence reads TGTGCCAGCATGGGACAAAAGAACACCGGGGAGCTGTTTTTT.